This T cell receptor (beta chain) was captured in a study of OX40 agonist ivuxolimab in advanced cancers. A note on the overall study: Ivuxolimab was an agonistic, fully human IgG2 monoclonal antibody directed against OX40 (CD134), a costimulatory receptor. Intravenous ivuxolimab was administered to patients every 2 weeks at six dose levels: 0.01, 0.1, 0.3, 1.5, 3 and 10 mg/kg. Of the 50 to 55 patients in dose escalation, about 19 had hepatocellular carcinoma, some 15 had melanoma, 9 had renal cell carcinoma and 9 had head and neck cancer. A male proportion of roughly 80% and a mean age of 60 years, ranging from roughly 23 to 80, were recorded for the dose-escalation cohort. Prior anti-PD-1, anti-PD-L1 or anti-CTLA-4 therapy was permitted, and checkpoint inhibitors had been received by about 44% of dose-escalation patients. Partial responses occurred in three dose-escalation patients, of whom one had hepatocellular carcinoma and two had cutaneous melanoma. The purpose of peripheral TCRbeta sequencing was to test whether ivuxolimab changed TCR sequence diversity and led to clonal T-cell expansion. The paper describes the monotherapy dose-escalation part (N ≈ 49 patients) of the phase I trial of ivuxolimab. Broader findings and caveats from the paper: At doses of 0.1 to 3.0 mg/kg, clonal expansion of both CD4+ and CD8+ T cells in blood was seen between baseline and week 6. Partial responders in the 0.1-3.0 mg/kg groups had among the lowest normalized peripheral clonal expansion, especially among CD8+ T cells. After ivuxolimab, CD8+ T cells had more expanded clones than CD4+ T cells on average. The antigen specificity of the peripheral T cells that underwent clonal expansion was not determined. Low levels of normalized T-cell clonal expansion were also shown by some nonresponding patients.

The trial excluded patients who had a history of autoimmune disease or who were on systemic immunosuppression. Peripheral blood for TCR sequencing was collected from all dose cohorts at baseline, on cycle 4 day 1, and on cycle 7 day 1. Samples came from an open-label, multicenter, first-in-human phase I dose-escalation trial of ivuxolimab. The trial enrolled adults with locally advanced or metastatic head and neck squamous cell, hepatocellular, melanoma or renal cell carcinoma. Before TCR sequencing, CD4+ T cells and CD8+ T cells were sorted from peripheral blood as separate populations. For sequencing of the TCRbeta CDR3 region, genomic DNA was extracted from the sorted cells. TCRbeta CDR3 regions were sequenced using the immunoSEQ Assay. Not all clones reach the TCRdb copy of this immuneACCESS table, which keeps in-frame sequences only. Checked studies attribute under half of the gap to unresolved V genes and leave the rest unexplained. This sample holds around 50,000 clones; approximately 91% were observed only once. The ten largest clones represent roughly 12% of the sample.

Of note for this clone: Its antigen is still unknown. No much larger clonotype is one base removed from it; base qualities were not supplied.

From cysteine to phenylalanine, the CDR3 is 14 amino acids long. Only CDR3 DNA remains: 42 bases, in frame from the first base. CDR1 and CDR2 are drawn from the germline V gene (reference sequence): MNHNY, SVGAGI. Clipping removes 7 bases from V and 6 bases from J, with 8 as the unmatched junction base count. This material consisted of CD4+ or CD8+ T cells sorted from blood, taken in a trial of the OX40 agonist ivuxolimab. The chain is encoded by TRBV6-6 joined to TRBJ2-1; 8 nucleotides in the junction match TRBD2. The sequence derives from an adult with an advanced solid tumor such as melanoma, head and neck, liver or kidney cancer. The CDR3 region has the sequence CASNRGGLSNEQFF. The DNA reads TGTGCCAGCAACCGGGGGGGCCTGTCCAATGAGCAGTTCTTC.